The 17 T cell receptor beta chains below were found in one sample sequenced in a study of blood T cell repertoires in COVID-19. The data were produced by immunoSEQ multiplex PCR, yet TCRdb's version contains in-frame clones alone and is incomplete. The sample lists over 200,000 clones; 88% were seen once. Sequencing was done on a sample of peripheral blood. The source of these receptors is a human donor in a cohort sampled during active COVID-19.

V is TRBV19 and J is TRBJ2-7, with unresolved D. CDR1 and CDR2 (germline): LNHDA, SQIVND (reference sequence). This CDR3 is built from 15 residues. Trimming left V 5 bases short and J 2 bases short, with 16 bases between. CDR3: CASSPWVGVTYEQYF. CDR3 coding DNA: TGTGCCAGTAGTCCTTGGGTAGGAGTTACCTACGAGCAGTACTTC.

The chain carries TRBV2 and TRBJ1-2, with 10 bases that match TRBD1. Looked up from germline, CDR1 is SNHLY and CDR2 is FYNNEI. CDR3 length equals 15 residues. Trimming removed 0 bases from V and 12 bases from J; junction bases left unmatched: 10. CDR3 sequence: CASSEALIGTGVDTF. The CDR3 region has the DNA TGTGCCAGCAGTGAAGCGCTTATAGGGACAGGGGTCGACACCTTC. The full variable domain, completed using reference TRBV2 and TRBJ1-2, is EPEVTQTPSHQVTQMGQEVILRCVPISNHLYFYWYRQILGQKVEFLVSFYNNEISEKSEIFDDQFSVERPDGSNFTLKIRSTKLEDSAMYFCASSEALIGTGVDTFGSGTRLTVV.

The CDR3 sequence is CASSLVLVGGGNEQFF. CDR3 nucleotides: TGTGCCAGCAGCTTAGTTTTGGTGGGAGGGGGAAATGAGCAGTTCTTC. The V gene is TRBV7-9, the J gene TRBJ2-1; a possible D gene is TRBD2 (7 bases). Germline V gene data show CDR1 as SEHNR and CDR2 as FQNEAQ (reference sequence). The CDR3 is 16 residues long. V lost 1 base to trimming and J lost 7 bases, with 17 bases between them.

The chain combines TRBV6-5 with TRBJ1-1; a possible D gene is TRBD1 (5 bases). From germline, CDR1 is MNHEY and CDR2 SVGAGI. The CDR3 contains 15 residues. V was clipped by 0 bases and J by 4 bases, with 12 bases between them. Here the CDR3 reads CASSYSQGISTEAFF. The CDR3, as DNA: TGTGCCAGCAGTTACTCCCAGGGAATTAGCACTGAAGCTTTCTTT.

J is TRBJ1-2 and V is TRBV6-5; D uncertain. V was clipped by 2 bases and J by 0 bases, with 10 bases between them. The CDR3 runs to 15 residues. CDR1 and CDR2 (germline): MNHEY, SVGAGI. The CDR3 DNA reads as TGTGCCAGCAGTTACAGACAAGAGTCTAACTATGGCTACACCTTC. Protein sequence: CASSYRQESNYGYTF.

The chain recombines TRBV2 with TRBJ2-7, with D possibly matching TRBD1 (5 bases). Germline loops: CDR1 SNHLY, CDR2 FYNNEI. The length of the CDR3 is 12 residues. The V end lost 10 bases, the J end lost 1 base, and 11 bases lay between the germline ends. CDR3 coding DNA: TGTGCCACGAAGACAGTTTCCTACGAGCAGTACTTC. The encoded protein is CATKTVSYEQYF.

V usage is TRBV13 and J usage is TRBJ1-1, with D possibly TRBD1 on 5 matching bases. The CDR3 is 16 residues long. V lost 2 bases and J lost 0, with 13 bases in between. The germline gives CDR1 PRHDT, CDR2 FYEKMQ (reference sequence). The CDR3 DNA follows: TGTGCCAGCAGCTTAACAGGAGGGGTTCTGAACACTGAAGCTTTCTTT. This codes for CASSLTGGVLNTEAFF.

The chain recombines TRBV6-2 or TRBV6-3 with TRBJ1-5, with TRBD1 identical over 7 bases. The CDR3 covers 16 residues. Germline V gives CDR1 MNHEY, CDR2 SVGEGT. V lost 2 bases and J lost 0; bases outside the gene matches: 4. CDR3 bases: TGTGCCAGCAGTTACGCGGCAGGGGGTAGCAATCAGCCCCAGCATTTT. This translates into CASSYAAGGSNQPQHF.

The V and J genes are TRBV15 and TRBJ2-3, with D possibly TRBD1 on 5 matching bases. V was clipped by 3 bases and J by 6 bases, with 16 bases between them. This CDR3 has 15 residues. Germline CDR1 LNHNV, CDR2 YYDKDF (reference sequence). The CDR3 sequence: CATSSPLGAQDTQYF. The CDR3 DNA reads as TGTGCCACCAGCAGCCCCCTTGGGGCGCAGGATACGCAGTATTTT. Together with reference TRBV15 and TRBJ2-3, the CDR3 gives the full variable domain: DAMVIQNPRYQVTQFGKPVTLSCSQTLNHNVMYWYQQKSSQAPKLLFHYYDKDFNNEADTPDNFQSRRPNTSFCFLDIRSPGLGDTAMYLCATSSPLGAQDTQYFGPGTRLTVL.

J is TRBJ1-2 and V is TRBV4-3; 7 bases are a match to TRBD1. CDR3 length: 16 amino acids. Germline-derived CDR1 and CDR2 are LGHNA and YSLEER. V trimming: 3 bases; J trimming: 0 bases; junction bases outside the gene matches: 7. CDR3 protein: CASSHPTTGPNYGYTF. Written as DNA, the CDR3 is TGCGCCAGCAGCCATCCCACGACAGGGCCTAACTATGGCTACACCTTC.

The rearrangement uses TRBV24-1 and TRBJ2-3; no reliable D call. The CDR3 loop spans 14 amino acids. Trimming took off 5 bases at V and 2 bases at J, with 10 bases between the two ends. Germline CDR1 is KGHDR and CDR2 is SFDVKD. The CDR3 here is CATSGQDHTDTQYF. CDR3 nucleotide sequence: TGTGCCACCAGTGGGCAGGATCACACAGATACGCAGTATTTT.

In its sample, this clone was seen once. This chain connects TRBV24-1 to TRBJ2-1; 9 bases fit TRBD1. Germline V gives CDR1 KGHDR, CDR2 SFDVKD. The CDR3 extends over 16 amino acids. Unmatched junction bases numbered 4, after V lost 3 bases and J lost 2 bases. In DNA form, the CDR3 reads TGTGCCACCAGTGATATGGGACAGGGAACCTACAATGAGCAGTTCTTC. As protein: CATSDMGQGTYNEQFF.

In its sample, this clone was seen a few times. The chain uses TRBV11-3 and TRBJ2-1; 9 bases are shared with TRBD2. J was trimmed by 15 bases and V by 0 bases; bases with no gene match: 6. This CDR3 comprises 13 residues. Germline-derived CDR1 and CDR2 are SGHNT and YENEEA. The CDR3: CASSLESGLASFF. The CDR3 DNA reads TGTGCCAGCAGCTTAGAGTCGGGACTAGCCTCGTTCTTC. Supplemented by reference TRBV11-3 and TRBJ2-1, the full variable domain reads EAGVVQSPRYKIIEKKQPVAFWCNPISGHNTLYWYLQNLGQGPELLIRYENEEAVDDSQLPKDRFSAERLKGVDSTLKIQPAELGDSAVYLCASSLESGLASFFGPGTRLTVL.

The J gene is TRBJ2-6, the V gene TRBV30; the D is unclear. Germline lookup yields CDR1 GTSNPN and CDR2 SVGIG (reference sequence). V dropped 5 bases and J dropped 4 bases, with 12 bases sitting between them. The CDR3 is 14 residues long. CDR3 amino acids: CAWSRLRGANVLTF. CDR3 sequence (DNA): TGTGCCTGGTCGAGGTTGAGAGGGGCCAACGTCCTGACTTTC.

The chain couples TRBV7-3 to TRBJ1-1; 8 bases are a match to TRBD1. Trimming removed 5 bases from V and 6 bases from J; junction bases left unmatched: 5. From germline, CDR1 is SGHTA and CDR2 FQGTGA. This CDR3 contains 13 residues. The CDR3 nucleotides read TGTGCCAGCAGCCCACAGGGGGGCTCTGAAGCTTTCTTT. Translating gives CASSPQGGSEAFF.

The CDR3 here is CASSEGTGYNEKLFF. The CDR3, as DNA: TGTGCCAGCAGTGAGGGGACAGGCTATAATGAAAAACTGTTTTTT. The chain combines TRBV25-1 with TRBJ1-4, with 8 bases identical to TRBD1. CDR1 MGHDK and CDR2 SYGVNS come from the germline V gene. CDR3 length equals 15 residues. With V trimmed by 3 bases and J by 4 bases, 4 bases remained unmatched.

The rearrangement joins TRBV7-8 to TRBJ1-2, with 8 bases identical to TRBD1. This CDR3 is 14 amino acids long. Germline V lookup: CDR1 SGHVS, CDR2 FQNEAQ. Trimming at V came to 5 bases and at J to 8 bases, leaving 10 bases not matched to a gene. The chain's CDR3 is CASSPRRDRLGYTF. The CDR3 nucleotides are TGTGCCAGCAGCCCGCGCCGGGACAGGCTCGGCTACACCTTC.